This record looks at one T cell receptor beta chain sequence and its context. The target antigen is unknown. Germline V gene lookup returns CDR1 MNHEY and CDR2 SVGAGI. This CDR3 contains 14 residues. V gave up 5 bases and J gave up 8 bases; unmatched junction bases: 10. This entry belongs to a study of cytomegalovirus exposure and HLA in healthy donors. General study points: Presence/absence comparisons presumed near-even sequencing depth among donors. At a 0.05 false discovery rate, a later analysis found some 17,000 TCR beta sequences to be associated with HLA alleles.

Donors counted as nominally healthy when sampled, yet unrecorded immune exposures were likely. PCR used 60 Vbeta primers and 13 Jbeta primers. Original processing notes: In a later analysis, about 9.9 million of about 80 million unique beta chains occurred in at least two donors. Clones were sequenced by immunoSEQ multiplex PCR, and TCRdb holds only the in-frame ones, with some missing. V and J calls and clone size follow that table, whereas D and trimming were derived from the DNA. The data show approximately 100,000 clones, about 70% seen once. This clonotype originated in a human donor in good health. Sequencing was carried out using PBMCs. V is TRBV6-5 and J is TRBJ1-2; 8 nucleotides line up with TRBD1. The CDR3 is CASSLSTGVGGYTF. In nucleotides, the CDR3 is TGTGCCAGCAGTCTCTCGACAGGGGTGGGCGGCTACACCTTC.